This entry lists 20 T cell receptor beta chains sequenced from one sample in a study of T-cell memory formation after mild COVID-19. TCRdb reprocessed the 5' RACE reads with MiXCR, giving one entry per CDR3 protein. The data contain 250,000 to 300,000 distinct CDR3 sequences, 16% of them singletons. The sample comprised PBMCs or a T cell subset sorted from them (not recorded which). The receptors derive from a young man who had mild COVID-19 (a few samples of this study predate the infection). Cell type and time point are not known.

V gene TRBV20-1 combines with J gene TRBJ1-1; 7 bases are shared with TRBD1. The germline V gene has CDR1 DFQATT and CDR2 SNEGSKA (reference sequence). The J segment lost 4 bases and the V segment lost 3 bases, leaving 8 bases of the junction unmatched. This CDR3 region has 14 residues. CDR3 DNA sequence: TGCAGTGCTAGGCCGGCAGGGGGTCGCACTGAAGCTTTCTTT. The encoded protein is CSARPAGGRTEAFF.

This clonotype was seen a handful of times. The CDR3 region is CASSLGQNYEQYF. Written as DNA, the CDR3 is TGTGCCAGCAGCTTAGGACAGAATTACGAGCAGTACTTC. This chain connects TRBV7-2 to TRBJ2-7, with D perhaps TRBD1 (5 bases). Trimming removed 1 base at V and 4 bases at J, with 8 bases between. CDR3 length equals 13 residues. Germline CDR1 is SGHTA and CDR2 is FQGNSA.

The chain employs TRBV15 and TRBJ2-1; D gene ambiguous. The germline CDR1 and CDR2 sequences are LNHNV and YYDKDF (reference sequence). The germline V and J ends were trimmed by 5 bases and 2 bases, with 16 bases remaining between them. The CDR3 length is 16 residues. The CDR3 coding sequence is TGTGCCACCAGCCCGATTAGGAGTCTAGCCTACAATGAGCAGTTCTTC. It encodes CATSPIRSLAYNEQFF.

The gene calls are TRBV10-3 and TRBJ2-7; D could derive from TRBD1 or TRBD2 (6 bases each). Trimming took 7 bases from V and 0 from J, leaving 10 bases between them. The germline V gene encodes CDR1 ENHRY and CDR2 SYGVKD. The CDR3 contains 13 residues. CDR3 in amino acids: CAIKEGGSYEQYF. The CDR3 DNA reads TGTGCCATCAAGGAGGGGGGCTCCTACGAGCAGTACTTC.

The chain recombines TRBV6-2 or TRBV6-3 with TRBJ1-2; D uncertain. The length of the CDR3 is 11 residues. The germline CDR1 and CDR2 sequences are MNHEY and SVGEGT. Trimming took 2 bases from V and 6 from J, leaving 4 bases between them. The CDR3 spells CASSYGDGYTF. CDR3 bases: TGTGCCAGCAGTTACGGCGATGGCTACACCTTC.

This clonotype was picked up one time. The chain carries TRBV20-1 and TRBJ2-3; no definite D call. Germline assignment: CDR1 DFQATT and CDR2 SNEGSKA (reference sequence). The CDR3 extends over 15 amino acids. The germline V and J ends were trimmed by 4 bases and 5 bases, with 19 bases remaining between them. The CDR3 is CSAKKSISVLDTQYF. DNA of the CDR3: TGCAGTGCTAAAAAATCAATATCAGTGCTAGATACGCAGTATTTT.

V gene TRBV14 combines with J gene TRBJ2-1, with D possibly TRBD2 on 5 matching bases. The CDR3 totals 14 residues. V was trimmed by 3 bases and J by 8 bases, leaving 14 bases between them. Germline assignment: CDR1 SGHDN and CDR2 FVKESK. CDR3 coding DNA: TGTGCCAGCAGCCACACCGGGGTGATGGATGAGCAGTTCTTC. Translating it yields CASSHTGVMDEQFF.

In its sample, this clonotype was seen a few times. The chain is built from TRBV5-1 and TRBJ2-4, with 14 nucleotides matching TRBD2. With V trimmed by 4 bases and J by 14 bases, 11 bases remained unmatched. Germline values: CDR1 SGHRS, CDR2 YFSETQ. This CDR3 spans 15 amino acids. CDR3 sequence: CASSQGTSGGPKEYF. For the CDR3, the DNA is TGCGCCAGCAGCCAAGGGACTAGCGGGGGACCTAAGGAGTACTTC. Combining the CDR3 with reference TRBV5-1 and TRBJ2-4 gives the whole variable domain KAGVTQTPRYLIKTRGQQVTLSCSPISGHRSVSWYQQTPGQGLQFLFEYFSETQRNKGNFPGRFSGRQFSNSRSEMNVSTLELGDSALYLCASSQGTSGGPKEYFGAGTRLSVL.

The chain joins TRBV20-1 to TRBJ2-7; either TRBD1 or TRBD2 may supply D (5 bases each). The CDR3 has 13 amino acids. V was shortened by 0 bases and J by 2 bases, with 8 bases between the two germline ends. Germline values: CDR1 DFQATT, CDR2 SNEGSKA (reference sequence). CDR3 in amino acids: CSARDRGPYEQYF. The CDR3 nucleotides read TGCAGTGCTAGAGATAGGGGACCCTACGAGCAGTACTTC.

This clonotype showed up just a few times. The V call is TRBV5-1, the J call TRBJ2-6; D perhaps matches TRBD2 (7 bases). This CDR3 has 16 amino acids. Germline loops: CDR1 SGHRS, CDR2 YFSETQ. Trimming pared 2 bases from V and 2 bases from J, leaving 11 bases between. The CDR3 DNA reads TGCGCCAGCAGCTTCGACGGGGGGCCTGGGGCCAACGTCCTGACTTTC. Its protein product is CASSFDGGPGANVLTF.

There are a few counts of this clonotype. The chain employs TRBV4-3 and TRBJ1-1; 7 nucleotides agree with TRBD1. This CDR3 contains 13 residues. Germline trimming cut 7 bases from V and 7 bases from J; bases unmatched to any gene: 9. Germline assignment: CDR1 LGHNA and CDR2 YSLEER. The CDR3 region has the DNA TGCGCCAGCACTACTCACAGGGGTGGTGAAGCTTTCTTT. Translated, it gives CASTTHRGGEAFF.

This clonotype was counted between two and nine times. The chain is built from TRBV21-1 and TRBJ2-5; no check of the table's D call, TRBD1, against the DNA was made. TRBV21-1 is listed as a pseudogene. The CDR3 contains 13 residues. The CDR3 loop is CASSPTGKETQYF. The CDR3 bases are TGTGCCAGCAGTCCCACAGGGAAAGAGACCCAGTACTTC.

The CDR3 loop is CASRNRVESPLHF. The CDR3 region has the DNA TGTGCCAGCAGGAACAGGGTAGAATCACCCCTCCACTTT. J is TRBJ1-6 and V is TRBV27; TRBD1 is a possible D gene (6 bases). CDR3 length: 13 residues. Trimming pared 6 bases from V and 10 bases from J, leaving 13 bases between. Germline V gene lookup returns CDR1 MNHEY and CDR2 SMNVEV (reference sequence).

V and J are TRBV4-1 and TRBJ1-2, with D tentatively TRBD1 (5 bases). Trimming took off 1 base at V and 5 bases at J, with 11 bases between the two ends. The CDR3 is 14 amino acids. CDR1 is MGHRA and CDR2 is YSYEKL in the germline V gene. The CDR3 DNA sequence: TGCGCCAGCAGCCAAGCCGGGGGTGTTTATGGCTACACCTTC. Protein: CASSQAGGVYGYTF.

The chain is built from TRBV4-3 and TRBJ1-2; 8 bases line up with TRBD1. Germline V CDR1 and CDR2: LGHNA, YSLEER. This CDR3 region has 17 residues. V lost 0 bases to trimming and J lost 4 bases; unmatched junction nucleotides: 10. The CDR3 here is CASSQDLHPGGVYGYTF. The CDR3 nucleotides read TGCGCCAGCAGCCAAGATCTCCATCCAGGGGGCGTCTATGGCTACACCTTC.

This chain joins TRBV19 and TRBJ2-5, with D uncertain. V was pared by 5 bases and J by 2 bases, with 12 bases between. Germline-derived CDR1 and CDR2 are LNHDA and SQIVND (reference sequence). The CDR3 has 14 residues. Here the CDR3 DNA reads TGTGCCAGTAGTTCCCCTCTGGGGCAAGAGACCCAGTACTTC. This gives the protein CASSSPLGQETQYF.

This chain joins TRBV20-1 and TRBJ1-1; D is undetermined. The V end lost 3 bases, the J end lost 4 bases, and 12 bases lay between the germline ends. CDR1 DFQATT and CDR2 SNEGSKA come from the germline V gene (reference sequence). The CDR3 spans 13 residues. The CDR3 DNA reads TGCAGTGCTAGGGTGCAGCCGGGCACTGAAGCTTTCTTT. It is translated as CSARVQPGTEAFF.

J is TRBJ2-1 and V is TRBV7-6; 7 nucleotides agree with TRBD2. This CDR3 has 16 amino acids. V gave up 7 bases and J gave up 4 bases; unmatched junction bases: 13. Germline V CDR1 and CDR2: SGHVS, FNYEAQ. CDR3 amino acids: CASTLQVGTTYNEQFF. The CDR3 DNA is TGTGCCAGCACCCTCCAGGTCGGGACTACATACAATGAGCAGTTCTTC.

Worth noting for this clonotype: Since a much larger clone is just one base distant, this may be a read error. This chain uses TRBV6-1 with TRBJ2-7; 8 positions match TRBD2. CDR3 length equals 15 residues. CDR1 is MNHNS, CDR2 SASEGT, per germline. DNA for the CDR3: TGTGCCAGCATCCCGCCGGGACTAGGATCCTACAAGCAGTACGTC. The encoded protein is CASIPPGLGSYKQYV.

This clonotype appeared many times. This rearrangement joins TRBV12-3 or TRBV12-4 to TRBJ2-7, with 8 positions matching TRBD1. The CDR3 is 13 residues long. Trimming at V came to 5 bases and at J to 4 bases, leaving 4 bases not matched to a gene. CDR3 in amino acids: CASSPQGVYEQYV. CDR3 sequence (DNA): TGTGCCAGCAGTCCACAGGGGGTTTACGAGCAGTACGTC.